These 24 T cell receptor beta chains came from one sample sequenced in a study of T cells in women clearing cervical HPV infection. Method: immunoSEQ multiplex PCR; TCRdb's copy keeps in-frame clones and lacks some. The table counts approximately 39,000 clones; around 4% lies in the top ten. Specimen: blood buffy coat. These receptors were taken from a woman between 18 and 70 years old with a cervical HPV16 infection that either progressed to CIN3+ or cleared (not recorded which).

For this clone: The missing CDR3 end, 3 residues past where the read stops, is filled in from the germline J gene. The gene calls are TRBV7-2 and TRBJ1-3, with 8 bases that match TRBD1. The V gene end was trimmed by 1 base and the J gene end by 3 bases; junction bases not matched to a gene: 2. This CDR3 is 15 amino acids long. Per the germline V gene, CDR1 is SGHTA and CDR2 is FQGNSA. CDR3 sequence reads: CASSLVGTGGNTIYF. CDR3 DNA, as far as it was read: TGTGCCAGCAGCTTAGTCGGGACAGGTGGAAACACC.

Note on this clone: The observed sequence ends 3 residues before the CDR3 terminus, with the missing tail filled in from the germline J gene. The chain carries TRBV28 and TRBJ2-3; 10 bases agree with TRBD1. Germline V gene data show CDR1 as MDHEN and CDR2 as SYDVKM. With V trimmed by 3 bases and J by 2 bases, 5 bases remained unmatched. This CDR3 comprises 16 residues. Incomplete CDR3 DNA: TGTGCCAGCAGTTTCACGGGACAGGGGTACACAGATACG. This codes for CASSFTGQGYTDT. The whole CDR3 protein reads CASSFTGQGYTDTQYF.

A note on this clone: The DNA ends 3 residues before the CDR3 does, and the rest of the CDR3 is filled in from the germline J gene. The chain employs TRBV28 and TRBJ2-7; D remains ambiguous. Trimming took off 2 bases at V and 0 bases at J, with 5 bases between the two ends. The length of the CDR3 is 13 residues. The germline V gene has CDR1 MDHEN and CDR2 SYDVKM. The CDR3 sequence is CASSLAASYEQYF. Partial CDR3 DNA: TGTGCCAGCAGTTTAGCGGCCTCCTACGAG. The complete variable domain, with remaining parts taken from reference TRBV28 and TRBJ2-7, reads DVKVTQSSRYLVKRTGEKVFLECVQDMDHENMFWYRQDPGLGLRLIYFSYDVKMKEKGDIPEGYSVSREKKERFSLILESASTNQTSMYLCASSLAASYEQYFGPGTRLTVT.

Of note for this clone: The read falls 3 residues short of the CDR3 end, and the missing part is taken from the germline J gene. This sequence joins TRBV12-3 or TRBV12-4 and TRBJ2-7; possibly TRBD2 for D (6 bases). Trimming removed 6 bases from V and 0 bases from J, with 15 bases in between. CDR3 length: 15 amino acids. The CDR3 bases that were read are TGTGCCAGCAGCCCTAGCAGGCGGGGCTCCTACGAG. Its protein is CASSPSRRGSYE. The full CDR3 protein reads CASSPSRRGSYEQYF.

Concerning this clone: Read sequence stops 3 residues before the CDR3 end, and the germline J gene provides the missing end. The chain combines TRBV19 with TRBJ1-6; weak D call: TRBD1 (5 bases). Germline loops: CDR1 LNHDA, CDR2 SQIVND (reference sequence). The CDR3 is 11 amino acids. The CDR3 region is CASGKGVALHF. The DNA read from the CDR3 is TGTGCCAGCGGCAAAGGGGTAGCC.

With regard to this clone: The read is 3 residues too short to cover the CDR3 end, so that end is filled in from the germline J gene. This chain uses TRBV20-1 with TRBJ2-1; no firm D call. The CDR3 is made up of 14 amino acids. Germline V CDR1 and CDR2: DFQATT, SNEGSKA (reference sequence). Trimming took 7 bases from V and 0 from J, leaving 13 bases between them. Incomplete CDR3 DNA: TGCAGTGTACAGAAAGGGTTCTCCTACAATGAG. Its protein product is CSVQKGFSYNE. From start to end, the CDR3 is CSVQKGFSYNEQFF.

Points on this clone: The read terminates 3 residues before the CDR3 end, so the remaining end is supplied by the germline J gene. The V gene is TRBV19, the J gene TRBJ1-2; 8 bases fit TRBD1. This CDR3 has 14 amino acids. Germline V lookup: CDR1 LNHDA, CDR2 SQIVND (reference sequence). With 4 bases clipped from V and 3 bases from J, the junction kept 4 bases outside the gene matches. The CDR3 loop is CASSRQGTDYGYTF. The sequenced part of the CDR3 DNA is TGTGCCAGTAGTAGACAGGGGACCGACTATGGC.

A word on this clone: Its ends do not fully match the called genes, so a read error is possible. With the read ending 3 residues before the CDR3 end, the germline J gene is used to fill in that end. The chain uses TRBV4-2 and TRBJ1-1; the D gene is possibly TRBD1 (6 bases). Germline V gives CDR1 LGHNA, CDR2 YNFKEQ. The CDR3 sequence is 16 residues long. The CDR3 sequence is CASSQDGLGGNTEAFF. Partial CDR3 DNA: TGCGCCAGCAGCCAAGATGGGTTAGGGGGGAACACTGAA.

Worth noting for this clone: The CDR3 end lies 3 residues beyond the end of the read and is filled in from the germline J gene. This chain joins TRBV7-3 and TRBJ2-2; 7 bases are a match to TRBD2. CDR1 SGHTA and CDR2 FQGTGA come from the germline V gene. Trimming at V came to 3 bases and at J to 1 base, leaving 8 bases not matched to a gene. CDR3 length: 17 amino acids. The sequenced CDR3 bases are TGTGCCAGCAGCTTGGCGGGAGTCGTTGAGAACACCGGGGAG. Amino acids: CASSLAGVVENTGE. The entire CDR3 protein is CASSLAGVVENTGELFF.

Of note for this clone: Read coverage stops 3 residues before the CDR3 terminus; the germline J gene supplies the remainder. The V and J genes are TRBV29-1 and TRBJ1-2; 9 nucleotides match TRBD1. Unmatched junction bases numbered 6, after V lost 3 bases and J lost 7 bases. Germline V gene data show CDR1 as SQVTM and CDR2 as ANQGSEA. The CDR3 has 13 residues. The CDR3 sequence: CSVDVGTGFGYTF. Incomplete CDR3 DNA: TGCAGCGTTGATGTTGGGACAGGGTTTGGC.

About this clone itself: Read coverage stops 3 residues before the CDR3 terminus; the germline J gene supplies the remainder. This chain links TRBV18 with TRBJ2-3; D is possibly TRBD2 (5 bases). The V gene lost 4 bases and the J gene lost 0 bases, with 14 bases spanning the gap. Germline V gives CDR1 KGHSH, CDR2 LQKENI. The CDR3 contains 16 residues. The CDR3 region is CASSLVEPGSTDTQYF. Partial CDR3 DNA: TGTGCCAGCTCACTGGTAGAACCGGGGAGCACAGATACG.

As concerns this clone: Coverage ceases 3 residues before the CDR3 finishes, and the germline J gene fills in the end. V gene TRBV7-7 combines with J gene TRBJ1-2, with D perhaps matching TRBD1 (5 bases). This CDR3 region has 15 residues. Germline V CDR1 and CDR2: SSHAT, FNYEAQ (reference sequence). This CDR3 is CASSPLLAGPYDYTF. CDR3 bases read: TGTGCCAGCAGCCCTCTACTAGCGGGGCCCTACGAC.

In regard to this clone: The CDR3 is cut off 3 residues early in the read; its end comes from the germline J gene. V gene TRBV7-2 combines with J gene TRBJ2-7, with a possible D match to TRBD2 (5 bases). Germline values: CDR1 SGHTA, CDR2 FQGNSA. V was clipped by 6 bases and J by 4 bases, with 10 bases between them. This CDR3 is 12 amino acids long. The CDR3 DNA, read in part, is TGTGCCAGCAGTTCAAGCGGATACGAG. Amino acid sequence: CASSSSGYE. The full CDR3 is CASSSSGYEQYF. The entire variable domain, with the rest obtained from reference TRBV7-2 and TRBJ2-7, is as follows: GAGVSQSPSNKVTEKGKDVELRCDPISGHTALYWYRQSLGQGLEFLIYFQGNSAPDKSGLPSDRFSAERTGGSVSTLTIQRTQQEDSAVYLCASSSSGYEQYFGPGTRLTVT.

Turning to this clone: The CDR3 end lies 3 residues beyond the end of the read and is filled in from the germline J gene. The rearrangement joins TRBV6-4 to TRBJ2-3; TRBD2 might be the D (6 bases). Deletions cut 4 bases from V and 8 bases from J, with 16 bases between. The CDR3 is made up of 14 amino acids. Germline values: CDR1 MRHNA, CDR2 SNTAGT. The CDR3 here is CASSATSGAGTQYF. The covered CDR3 bases are TGTGCCAGCAGTGCGACTAGTGGGGCAGGTACG.

Details on this clone: The sequenced fragment ends 3 residues before the CDR3 boundary, so the rest is inferred from the germline J gene. V usage is TRBV2 and J usage is TRBJ2-3; 10 nucleotides line up with TRBD2. Germline loops: CDR1 SNHLY, CDR2 FYNNEI. The CDR3 length is 15 residues. Germline trimming cut 3 bases from V and 5 bases from J; bases unmatched to any gene: 5. CDR3 DNA (partial): TGTGCCAGCAGTGAGAGCGGGGGGGCTATAGATACG. Protein: CASSESGGAIDT. The complete CDR3 protein is CASSESGGAIDTQYF.

A word on this clone: From the germline J gene comes the end of the CDR3, since the read stops 3 residues before it. The sample contains more than one DNA sequence encoding this CDR3. V is TRBV5-4 and J is TRBJ2-5; no reliable D call. V was shortened by 2 bases and J by 5 bases, with 13 bases between the two germline ends. The germline V gene encodes CDR1 SGHNT and CDR2 YYREEE (reference sequence). The CDR3 is made up of 14 amino acids. Partial CDR3 DNA: TGTGCCAGCAGCTTATCTCCTTCGTCGGAGACC. Translating gives CASSLSPSSET. The entire CDR3 protein is CASSLSPSSETQYF. Full variable domain (outside the CDR3, taken from reference TRBV5-4 and TRBJ2-5): ETGVTQSPTHLIKTRGQQVTLRCSSQSGHNTVSWYQQALGQGPQFIFQYYREEENGRGNFPPRFSGLQFPNYSSELNVNALELDDSALYLCASSLSPSSETQYFGPGTRLLVL.

On this clone itself: Read sequence stops 3 residues before the CDR3 end, and the germline J gene provides the missing end. V usage is TRBV7-3 and J usage is TRBJ2-5; TRBD2 agrees at 7 bases. CDR3 size: 14 residues. The V gene end was trimmed by 2 bases and the J gene end by 2 bases; junction bases not matched to a gene: 2. Per the germline V gene, CDR1 is SGHTA and CDR2 is FQGTGA. CDR3 protein: CASSLGGGQETQYF. The CDR3 bases that were read are TGTGCCAGCAGCTTAGGGGGGGGGCAAGAGACC.

Worth noting for this clone: Read coverage stops 3 residues before the CDR3 terminus; the germline J gene supplies the remainder. V is TRBV6-2 or TRBV6-3 and J is TRBJ2-7, with D uncertain. Per germline, CDR1 MNHEY and CDR2 SVGEGT. The V end was cut by 0 bases, the J end by 1 base, with 13 bases between. The CDR3 totals 16 residues. The CDR3 reads CASSYSAERVSYEQYF. CDR3 DNA (partial): TGTGCCAGCAGTTACTCGGCAGAAAGGGTGTCCTACGAG.

Comment on this clone: The sequence runs out 3 residues before the end of the CDR3; the remainder is reconstructed from the germline J gene. This chain joins TRBV11-2 and TRBJ2-5; 7 nucleotides agree with TRBD1. V was pared by 3 bases and J by 3 bases, with 4 bases of the junction left unmatched. Germline CDR1 SGHAT, CDR2 FQNNGV. This CDR3 region has 14 residues. The CDR3 DNA, read in part, is TGTGCCAGCAGCTTGGCCGGGACAGAAGAGACC. Its protein product is CASSLAGTEET. The whole CDR3 is CASSLAGTEETQYF.

A note on this clone: The read finishes 3 residues shy of the CDR3 end, and the germline J gene is used to complete it. The chain employs TRBV5-4 and TRBJ2-2; D is undetermined. CDR1 is SGHNT and CDR2 is YYREEE in the germline V gene (reference sequence). Trimming left V 0 bases short and J 5 bases short, with 8 bases between. The CDR3 covers 14 residues. The CDR3 bases that were read are TGTGCCAGCAGCTTGGTTGCGGATACCGGGGAG. Translated, it gives CASSLVADTGE. The whole CDR3 sequence reads CASSLVADTGELFF.

A word on this clone: The read is 3 residues too short to cover the CDR3 end, so that end is filled in from the germline J gene. The chain uses TRBV6-2 or TRBV6-3 and TRBJ2-3; the match to TRBD1 covers 7 bases. Germline-derived CDR1 and CDR2 are MNHEY and SVGEGT. Unmatched junction bases numbered 11, after V lost 7 bases and J lost 7 bases. The CDR3 sequence is 14 residues long. CDR3 DNA (partial): TGTGCCAGCATCAGGGGGTGGGGACGAAATACG. Translating gives CASIRGWGRNT. In full, the CDR3 is CASIRGWGRNTQYF.

Note on this clone: Sequencing ends 3 residues short of the CDR3 end; the germline J gene provides the rest. The chain is built from TRBV6-2 or TRBV6-3 and TRBJ1-2; 8 bases map to TRBD1. The CDR3 has 14 residues. Germline V gene data show CDR1 as MNHEY and CDR2 as SVGEGT. CDR3 DNA, as far as it was read: TGTGCCAGCAGTTATTCAGGGGGCGCAGATGAC. Its protein is CASSYSGGADD. The entire CDR3 sequence reads CASSYSGGADDYTF.

As for this clone: The CDR3 extends 3 residues past the end of the read, so its final part is completed from the germline J gene. The V gene is TRBV7-2, the J gene TRBJ2-7, with 13 bases that match TRBD2. The germline V gene has CDR1 SGHTA and CDR2 FQGNSA. The V and J ends lost 5 bases and 6 bases, in that order; junction bases with no gene match: 7. The CDR3 has 15 amino acids. CDR3 DNA, as far as it was read: TGTGCCAGCAGCCTAGGGACTAGCGGGAAGGGCGAG. This translates into CASSLGTSGKGE. The whole CDR3 sequence is CASSLGTSGKGEQYF.

About this clone: The read ends 3 residues before the CDR3 terminus; that terminus is restored from the germline J gene. V is TRBV13 and J is TRBJ2-5, with 9 bases identical to TRBD1. There are 15 residues in the CDR3. The J segment lost 4 bases and the V segment lost 5 bases, leaving 8 bases of the junction unmatched. Germline CDR1 is PRHDT and CDR2 is FYEKMQ (reference sequence). The CDR3 loop is CASSQPGQGGETQYF. CDR3 DNA (partial): TGTGCCAGCAGCCAACCGGGACAGGGTGGAGAGACC.